The 18 T cell receptor beta chains below come from one sample, sequenced in a study of beta chain features in type 1 diabetes. For these TCRs, the target antigens are not known. Every bit of the isolated RNA underwent reverse transcription, so sequencing read expressed TCRB transcripts. Only in-frame clones appear in the TCRdb table, and some are missing; sequencing was by immunoSEQ multiplex PCR. The sample holds roughly 160,000 clones, over 6% seen once. Study-wide findings and caveats: Researchers report that Type 1 diabetes patients had moderately but significantly shorter TCRB CDR3s across all four CD4+ subsets.

The specimen was central memory CD4+ T cells from blood. Every receptor here comes from a young man with type 1 diabetes.

In its sample, this clone was seen a few times. The chain recombines TRBV29-1 with TRBJ1-3; possibly TRBD1 for D (5 bases). This CDR3 region has 14 residues. The germline CDR1 and CDR2 sequences are SQVTM and ANQGSEA. V was trimmed by 6 bases and J by 3 bases, leaving 15 bases between them. The CDR3 DNA follows: TGCAGCGTCGAGTCAGGGAACAGTGGAAACACCATATATTTT. Translated: CSVESGNSGNTIYF.

The chain combines TRBV4-2 with TRBJ2-2; TRBD2 matches 9 bases. Trimming took 2 bases from V and 4 from J; bases not matched to a gene: 11. The CDR3 has 18 residues. Germline values: CDR1 LGHNA, CDR2 YNFKEQ. CDR3 residues: CASSQPWAGGPGTGELFF. The CDR3 coding sequence is TGTGCCAGCAGCCAACCTTGGGCGGGAGGGCCGGGCACCGGGGAGCTGTTTTTT.

V is TRBV19 and J is TRBJ2-2; D gene unclear. The germline V gene has CDR1 LNHDA and CDR2 SQIVND (reference sequence). The CDR3 spans 14 residues. V lost 1 base and J 2 bases, leaving 5 bases between the germline ends. The DNA of the CDR3 is TGTGCCAGTAGTATAGCGGTAAACACCGGGGAGCTGTTTTTT. Protein product: CASSIAVNTGELFF.

This clone was seen a few times. The J gene is TRBJ2-5, the V gene TRBV9, with a weak D call TRBD1 (6 bases). V dropped 2 bases and J dropped 0 bases, with 8 bases sitting between them. Germline V gene lookup returns CDR1 SGDLS and CDR2 YYNGEE. This CDR3 contains 14 residues. The CDR3 DNA is TGTGCCAGCAGCGTCCAGGGGCACCAAGAGACCCAGTACTTC. Translated, it gives CASSVQGHQETQYF.

The chain carries TRBV19 and TRBJ2-7, with a weak D call TRBD2 (6 bases). Germline V gene lookup returns CDR1 LNHDA and CDR2 SQIVND (reference sequence). V lost 5 bases, J lost 6 bases, and 11 bases lay in between. This CDR3 comprises 12 residues. CDR3 nucleotides: TGTGCCAGTAGTTATGCTAGCGTCGAGCAGTACTTC. This codes for CASSYASVEQYF. The whole variable domain, remainder taken from reference TRBV19 and TRBJ2-7, is DGGITQSPKYLFRKEGQNVTLSCEQNLNHDAMYWYRQDPGQGLRLIYYSQIVNDFQKGDIAEGYSVSREKKESFPLTVTSAQKNPTAFYLCASSYASVEQYFGPGTRLTVT.

This clone was observed a handful of times. This chain uses TRBV30 with TRBJ1-2; D gene ambiguous. Germline V gene data show CDR1 as GTSNPN and CDR2 as SVGIG (reference sequence). The CDR3 has 12 residues. The V end lost 1 base, the J end lost 1 base, and 4 bases lay between the germline ends. The CDR3 sequence: CAWSDGNYGYTF. The CDR3 nucleotides read TGTGCCTGGAGTGACGGTAACTATGGCTACACCTTC.

This clone was found a few times. J is TRBJ2-5 and V is TRBV4-2; TRBD2 matches 7 bases. The CDR3 is 14 amino acids. V lost 1 base to trimming and J lost 5 bases; unmatched junction nucleotides: 4. Germline V gene lookup returns CDR1 LGHNA and CDR2 YNFKEQ. The CDR3 loop reads CASSQGREEETQYF. CDR3 coding DNA: TGTGCCAGCAGCCAAGGACGGGAGGAGGAGACCCAGTACTTC.

The V call is TRBV18, the J call TRBJ1-2; 7 positions agree with TRBD1. Looked up from germline, CDR1 is KGHSH and CDR2 is LQKENI. Trimming took 0 bases from V and 5 from J; bases not matched to a gene: 3. CDR3 length equals 14 residues. CDR3 nucleotides: TGTGCCAGCTCACCACCGGGACAGCCTTATGGCTACACCTTC. It yields the protein CASSPPGQPYGYTF.

V is TRBV11-2 and J is TRBJ2-7; D gene uncertain. The CDR3 length is 12 residues. V was clipped by 4 bases and J by 6 bases, with 10 bases between them. Germline CDR1 and CDR2: SGHAT and FQNNGV. The chain's CDR3 is CASSSSYGEQYF. The CDR3 DNA reads as TGTGCCAGCAGCTCTAGTTATGGCGAGCAGTACTTC.

This clone was counted between two and nine times. CDR3 region: CASGSGTSGNTGELFF. Written as DNA, the CDR3 is TGTGCCAGCGGGTCCGGGACTAGCGGGAACACCGGGGAGCTGTTTTTT. The chain uses TRBV2 and TRBJ2-2, with 11 bases identical to TRBD2. Per the germline V gene, CDR1 is SNHLY and CDR2 is FYNNEI. CDR3 size: 16 residues. V gave up 8 bases and J gave up 1 base; unmatched junction bases: 6.

This clone turned up a few times. The genes are TRBV5-1 and TRBJ1-1, with 8 bases lining up with TRBD1. The V segment lost 1 base and the J segment 0 bases; nucleotides outside the gene matches: 11. The CDR3 runs 18 residues. Germline values: CDR1 SGHRS, CDR2 YFSETQ. The CDR3 reads CASSLRDRSTTMNTEAFF. CDR3 in DNA: TGCGCCAGCAGCTTGCGGGACAGGTCAACTACCATGAACACTGAAGCTTTCTTT.

The sample holds many counts of this clone. This CDR3 is also generated by other DNA sequences in the sample. Here the CDR3 DNA reads TGCAGCGTTGCGGGAGAGACCCAGTACTTC. Encoded protein: CSVAGETQYF. The V and J genes are TRBV29-1 and TRBJ2-5, with no clear D. Germline values: CDR1 SQVTM, CDR2 ANQGSEA. This CDR3 comprises 10 residues. The V gene lost 4 bases and the J gene lost 4 bases, with 4 bases spanning the gap.

This chain connects TRBV30 to TRBJ1-4, with D possibly being TRBD1 (6 bases). The CDR3 runs 15 residues. Germline V CDR1 and CDR2: GTSNPN, SVGIG (reference sequence). Trimming took 0 bases from V and 7 from J, leaving 15 bases between them. In nucleotides, the CDR3 is TGTGCCTGGAGTGTACACGGGGGGGCACCTGAAAAACTGTTTTTT. It specifies CAWSVHGGAPEKLFF.

There are a few counts of this clone. The V call is TRBV27, the J call TRBJ2-2; 8 bases are a match to TRBD2. Per the germline V gene, CDR1 is MNHEY and CDR2 is SMNVEV (reference sequence). The CDR3 loop spans 15 amino acids. Trimming took 5 bases from V and 2 from J; bases not matched to a gene: 4. The CDR3 DNA reads TGTGCCAGCAGTAAAGCGGGGGTAAACACCGGGGAGCTGTTTTTT. Translation gives CASSKAGVNTGELFF.

The chain links TRBV7-2 to TRBJ2-7; D unresolved. V lost 3 bases and J 7 bases, leaving 10 bases between the germline ends. This CDR3 is built from 12 residues. Germline V CDR1 and CDR2: SGHTA, FQGNSA. CDR3 in amino acids: CASSFHSGEQYF. The CDR3 DNA sequence: TGTGCCAGCAGCTTTCATTCGGGTGAGCAGTACTTC.

This clone was recorded a few times. This chain uses TRBV30 with TRBJ2-7; a possible D gene is TRBD2 (6 bases). Germline-derived CDR1 and CDR2 are GTSNPN and SVGIG (reference sequence). The V end was cut by 1 base, the J end by 5 bases, with 6 bases between. This CDR3 has 11 residues. The CDR3 DNA reads TGTGCCTGGAGTGGGGGGGACGAGCAGTACTTC. This sequence encodes CAWSGGDEQYF.

A few counts support this clone. Other nucleotide sequences in the sample specify the same CDR3. The V and J genes are TRBV28 and TRBJ1-1, with D unclear. The CDR3 has 11 residues. Trimming shortened V by 8 bases and J by 1 base, and 5 bases separated the two germline ends. Germline CDR1 reads MDHEN; CDR2 reads SYDVKM. CDR3 region: CASVRNTEAFF. Here the CDR3 DNA reads TGTGCCAGCGTTAGGAACACTGAAGCTTTCTTT.

This clone was seen more than once but under ten times. V and J are TRBV18 and TRBJ2-1; 10 nucleotides line up with TRBD2. V gave up 3 bases and J gave up 9 bases; unmatched junction bases: 8. This CDR3 comprises 15 residues. The germline V gene encodes CDR1 KGHSH and CDR2 LQKENI. As DNA, the CDR3 is TGTGCCAGCTCACCCCGGTCTAGCGGGAGCAGTGAGCAGTTCTTC. Its protein is CASSPRSSGSSEQFF.